This TCR beta chain came from a study of blood T cell repertoires in COVID-19 (dated by TCRdb to 2020 to 2021). Background on the whole study: The collaborator samples originated in the United States, Italy and Spain and spanned the acute and convalescent phases of COVID-19. HLA class I and class II types, where available, came from metadata supplied by the sample provider rather than from assay-based typing. Subjects who had been exposed to COVID-19, were actively infected with it, or had recovered from it provided the deeply sampled blood TCRbeta repertoires that made up the dataset. Samples were obtained from the ongoing ImmuneRACE study (first 160 participants) and from 1,254 subjects provided by 6 global collaborators. Nearly every sample came with metadata listing a de-identified subject ID, COVID-19 status, age in years and sex. The repertoires were released in a freely available public database intended as a resource for research on the immune response to SARS-CoV-2. The material from the prospective study consisted of cDNA or gDNA derived from T cells, B-cell-depleted T cells, or PBMCs.

Summary of the overall study and its limitations: Clinical and demographic metadata were provided uncurated, with the amount varying by source and participant.

In the prospective study, participants were about 18 to 95 years old, resided in about two dozen geographic areas of the United States, and were enrolled through a virtual design. To assign participants to cohorts, the prospective study relied on clinical history that participants themselves reported in a screening survey and a study questionnaire. Recovered participants in ImmuneRACE Cohort 3 were defined as having two consecutive negative NP/OP PCR tests, clearance from a healthcare professional, or resolution of symptoms. Each participant in the prospective study had whole blood, serum and a nasopharyngeal or oropharyngeal swab collected by mobile phlebotomists. Prospective study participants could optionally give additional blood draws and questionnaires over an approximately two-month period. Prospective study blood samples were shipped either frozen or at room temperature before DNA extraction.

The immunoSEQ Assay, a bias-controlled multiplex PCR, was used to amplify TCRbeta CDR3 regions from genomic DNA. The published analysis was carried out like this. Nucleated cell counts per sample were estimated from amplification of reference gene primers within the assay. Sequence reads were collapsed and filtered to measure the absolute abundance of every unique TCRbeta CDR3 rearrangement. For each sample, productive Simpson clonality was calculated as the square root of Simpson's diversity index over productive rearrangements. As stored in TCRdb, this immuneACCESS dataset retains in-frame rearrangements with V and J assigned. A fraction of the clones does not appear; measured against another copy, unresolved V genes explain less than half of the discrepancy, and the remainder lacks a known reason. From that table come the V and J calls and clone size; the DNA was used to work out D and trimming. This sample gives some 260,000 clones in total; 85% to 95% of them show up just once. The ten largest clones take up 1.9% of the sample.

The CDR3 starts with the cysteine, ends with the phenylalanine, and has 12 residues. The DNA shown is the 36-base CDR3, in frame from base 1. The junction shows trimming of 8 bases on V and 4 bases on J, plus 8 bases between the germline ends. The germline V gene encodes CDR1 MNHEY and CDR2 SVGAGI. Notes on this clone: Its antigen specificity is not known. Within one base of it there is no much larger clone, and no base qualities were kept.

This clonotype originated in a woman under 30 who had recovered from COVID-19. The rearrangement combines TRBV6-5 with TRBJ2-2; the D gene cannot be resolved reliably. Sequencing was carried out using PBMCs or T cells enriched from blood (not recorded which). The DNA is as follows: TGTGCCAGCGGCCAGATCACCGGGGAGCTGTTTTTT. This yields the protein CASGQITGELFF.